What follows are 25 T cell receptor beta chains derived from one specimen sequenced in a study of T cell repertoires in cytomegalovirus infection (dated by TCRdb to between 2018 and 2021). Their antigens are not known. The treatment or condition label, read with the paper, signifies: in vitro stimulation with specific CMV peptide epitopes to enrich CMV-specific T cells. Sequencing was carried out with an Illumina HiSeq 1500. TCRdb reworked the public reads: Q25 trimming with fastp, MiXCR clone assembly, productive beta chains retained. Rows are combined by CDR3 protein, so each entry shows the most common genes and DNA. Present in this sample are 300,000 to 400,000 distinct CDR3 sequences, under 35% of which were seen just once. 20% of the sample comes from the top ten. The specimen was cultured PBMCs, collected from culture after CMV antigen stimulation. The receptors were gathered from a human donor in good health (CMV status not recorded). Some clones in this sample may be carry-over from other donors' samples.

The sample holds many counts of this clonotype. The chain employs TRBV11-2 and TRBJ1-2, with D possibly being TRBD1 (6 bases). Trimming cost V 1 base and J 8 bases, with 26 bases left between them. The CDR3 is made up of 18 amino acids. Germline assignment: CDR1 SGHAT and CDR2 FQNNGV. The DNA of the CDR3 is TGTGCCAGCAGCTTAGCACACGGCCGCTGGACCTCAGGGGCGGGCTACACCTTC. Translated: CASSLAHGRWTSGAGYTF.

This clonotype has a handful of counts. The V call is TRBV19, the J call TRBJ1-6; TRBD1 aligns across 9 bases. CDR1 and CDR2 (germline): LNHDA, SQIVND (reference sequence). Losses at the gene ends were 5 bases for V and 9 bases for J; bases not matched to a gene: 26. This CDR3 has 21 amino acids. CDR3 region: CASSAWTGARSFGGAGSPLHF. The CDR3 DNA follows: TGTGCCAGTAGTGCATGGACAGGGGCCAGAAGTTTTGGTGGAGCGGGTTCACCCCTCCACTTT.

The genes are TRBV4-1 and TRBJ2-3; the match to TRBD2 covers 8 bases. The ends lost 0 bases at V and 5 bases at J; junction bases unmatched: 10. The V gene's germline CDR1 is MGHRA and CDR2 YSYEKL. This CDR3 has 17 residues. The CDR3 loop is CASSQDPPGTSLDTQYF. CDR3 DNA sequence: TGCGCCAGCAGCCAAGACCCCCCGGGGACTAGTTTAGATACGCAGTATTTT.

The V gene is TRBV11-2, the J gene TRBJ1-4, with a possible D match to TRBD1 (5 bases). The V end was cut by 1 base, the J end by 11 bases, with 11 bases between. The CDR3 is made up of 13 amino acids. Germline V lookup: CDR1 SGHAT, CDR2 FQNNGV. The CDR3 sequence is CASSLAWGPKLFF. The CDR3 nucleotides are TGTGCCAGCAGCTTAGCCTGGGGACCTAAACTGTTTTTT.

This clonotype was seen more than once but under ten times. This chain links TRBV7-9 with TRBJ2-5, with D hard to call. Deletions cut 1 base from V and 2 bases from J, with 14 bases between. This CDR3 is 16 amino acids long. Germline CDR1 is SEHNR and CDR2 is FQNEAQ (reference sequence). The CDR3 here is CASSLDGSERQETQYF. The DNA of the CDR3 is TGTGCCAGCAGCTTAGATGGAAGTGAGCGTCAAGAGACCCAGTACTTC.

This clonotype was seen more than once but under ten times. The chain employs TRBV7-6 and TRBJ1-1; D is ambiguous. The germline V gene has CDR1 SGHVS and CDR2 FNYEAQ. Trimming shortened V by 5 bases and J by 5 bases, and 9 bases separated the two germline ends. The CDR3 spans 12 residues. CDR3 DNA: TGTGCCAGCAGCCAAATCCCGACTGAAGCTTTCTTT. Its protein is CASSQIPTEAFF.

The chain uses TRBV5-4 and TRBJ2-1; 11 bases line up with TRBD2. This CDR3 has 16 amino acids. CDR1 is SGHNT, CDR2 YYREEE, per germline (reference sequence). The ends lost 4 bases at V and 2 bases at J; junction bases unmatched: 5. The CDR3 region is CASSPTSGVPYNEQFF. Written as DNA, the CDR3 is TGTGCCAGCAGCCCGACTAGCGGGGTTCCCTACAATGAGCAGTTCTTC.

This clonotype has a single count. V usage is TRBV19 and J usage is TRBJ2-7; TRBD1 aligns across 8 bases. The CDR3 extends over 19 amino acids. The ends lost 0 bases at V and 5 bases at J; junction bases unmatched: 18. The V gene's germline CDR1 is LNHDA and CDR2 SQIVND (reference sequence). CDR3 region: CASSIDSRVRRTGKDEQYF. The CDR3 DNA reads as TGTGCCAGTAGTATAGACTCTAGAGTGCGAAGGACAGGGAAGGACGAGCAGTACTTC.

The J gene is TRBJ2-2, the V gene TRBV7-3; D unresolved. With 5 bases removed from V and 7 bases from J, the gap between germline ends came to 14 bases. The CDR3 loop spans 14 amino acids. Looked up from germline, CDR1 is SGHTA and CDR2 is FQGTGA. Here the CDR3 DNA reads TGTGCCAGCAGCCCCTCATCCCCTGGCGGGGAGCTGTTTTTT. This sequence encodes CASSPSSPGGELFF.

This clonotype was counted at least ten times. The chain employs TRBV7-8 and TRBJ1-6, with 8 bases that match TRBD1. Germline V gene sequence: CDR1 SGHVS, CDR2 FQNEAQ. This CDR3 is 17 amino acids long. With V trimmed by 1 base and J by 6 bases, 8 bases remained unmatched. The chain's CDR3 is CASSLGINQGANSPLHF. For the CDR3, the DNA is TGTGCCAGCAGCTTAGGGATTAATCAGGGGGCTAATTCACCCCTCCACTTT.

The CDR3 sequence is CATSDFRDSSYNEQFF. For the CDR3, the DNA is TGTGCCACCAGTGATTTTCGGGATAGCTCCTACAATGAGCAGTTCTTC. The chain carries TRBV24-1 and TRBJ2-1; D might be TRBD2 (5 bases). The CDR3 has 16 amino acids. Germline loops: CDR1 KGHDR, CDR2 SFDVKD. Trimming removed 1 base from V and 0 bases from J, with 9 bases in between.

The V and J genes are TRBV20-1 and TRBJ2-1; tentatively, D is TRBD2 (7 bases). Trimming took off 3 bases at V and 2 bases at J, with 14 bases between the two ends. This CDR3 has 15 amino acids. In germline, CDR1 is DFQATT, CDR2 SNEGSKA (reference sequence). In DNA, the CDR3 is TGCAGTGCTAGGGACAGCGGGGCGCCCTACAATGAGCAGTTCTTC. Amino acid sequence: CSARDSGAPYNEQFF.

J is TRBJ2-2 and V is TRBV7-3; the match to TRBD2 covers 8 bases. CDR3 length: 17 amino acids. The germline CDR1 and CDR2 sequences are SGHTA and FQGTGA. Losses at the gene ends were 5 bases for V and 7 bases for J; bases not matched to a gene: 15. CDR3 bases: TGTGCCAGCAGCCCCGGGGGGGCAGGCGGAAGAAGCGGGGAGCTGTTTTTT. Protein sequence: CASSPGGAGGRSGELFF.

The chain is built from TRBV9 and TRBJ2-3; D ambiguous. V was cut by 6 bases and J by 0 bases, with 11 bases left in between. The CDR3 contains 14 residues. The V gene's germline CDR1 is SGDLS and CDR2 YYNGEE. CDR3 coding DNA: TGTGCCAGCACCCAGGACGGTAGCACAGATACGCAGTATTTT. Translated: CASTQDGSTDTQYF.

This clonotype was seen many times. The limits of the CDR3 on the DNA are not certain, so only TCRdb's listed CDR3 is given. The chain carries TRBV7-5 and TRBJ1-2. TRBV7-5 is a pseudogene segment. 19 amino acids form the CDR3, both terminal residues included. The CDR3 loop reads CISVPEAQAQIETSYGYTF.

The chain employs TRBV7-8 and TRBJ2-7; 9 nucleotides line up with TRBD2. V shed 2 bases, J shed 5 bases, and the junction held 10 bases outside the gene matches. The CDR3 loop spans 16 amino acids. CDR1 and CDR2 (germline): SGHVS, FQNEAQ. Here the CDR3 reads CASSLSVAGVFNEQYF. The DNA of the CDR3 is TGTGCCAGCAGCTTATCGGTAGCGGGAGTTTTCAACGAGCAGTACTTC.

This chain connects TRBV11-2 to TRBJ2-2, with 8 nucleotides matching TRBD2. J lost 4 bases, V lost 0 bases, and 7 bases had no gene match. The germline gives CDR1 SGHAT, CDR2 FQNNGV. The CDR3 runs to 17 residues. In DNA form, the CDR3 reads TGTGCCAGCAGCTTAGAATCAGCGGGGGTGCTCACCGGGGAGCTGTTTTTT. This codes for CASSLESAGVLTGELFF.

CDR3 bases: TGTGCCAGCTCTCACCAATCGGGACTGCTCATCGGGGAGCTGTTTTTT. Translation gives CASSHQSGLLIGELFF. The chain has TRBV19 and TRBJ2-2, with a tentative D call TRBD2 (6 bases). With 9 bases removed from V and 7 bases from J, the gap between germline ends came to 24 bases. This CDR3 spans 16 amino acids. Germline CDR1 is LNHDA and CDR2 is SQIVND (reference sequence).

With respect to this clonotype: No conserved phenylalanine or tryptophan ends this CDR3, so it is likely a read error. The CDR3 is CASSSPPGGRNSNQPQHS. In DNA form, the CDR3 reads TGTGCCAGCAGTTCCCCCCCAGGCGGTCGGAATAGCAATCAGCCCCAGCATTCT. V is TRBV28 and J is TRBJ1-5; D gene unclear. V was cut by 4 bases and J by 0 bases, with 19 bases left in between. The CDR3 consists of 18 residues. The germline V gene has CDR1 MDHEN and CDR2 SYDVKM.

The table lists this clonotype with a few counts. This chain uses TRBV7-9 with TRBJ2-7; 9 bases fit TRBD1. The V gene end was trimmed by 7 bases and the J gene end by 1 base; junction bases not matched to a gene: 5. CDR1 and CDR2 from the germline V gene are SEHNR and FQNEAQ (reference sequence). This CDR3 has 14 residues. The CDR3 coding sequence is TGTGCCAGCATCCCGGGACAGGGATCCTACGAGCAGTACTTC. Translated: CASIPGQGSYEQYF. The full variable domain, completed using reference TRBV7-9 and TRBJ2-7, is DTGVSQNPRHKITKRGQNVTFRCDPISEHNRLYWYRQTLGQGPEFLTYFQNEAQLEKSRLLSDRFSAERPKGSFSTLEIQRTEQGDSAMYLCASIPGQGSYEQYFGPGTRLTVT.

The chain is built from TRBV28 and TRBJ1-4; a possible D gene is TRBD1 (5 bases). CDR1 is MDHEN, CDR2 SYDVKM, per germline. V lost 4 bases, J lost 3 bases, and 24 bases lay in between. The CDR3 runs to 19 residues. In DNA form, the CDR3 reads TGTGCCAGCAGTTCCCCTCGGACAACCTACTCAACGGCTAATGAAAAACTGTTTTTT. Encoded protein: CASSSPRTTYSTANEKLFF. Full variable domain (remainder filled in from reference TRBV28 and TRBJ1-4): DVKVTQSSRYLVKRTGEKVFLECVQDMDHENMFWYRQDPGLGLRLIYFSYDVKMKEKGDIPEGYSVSREKKERFSLILESASTNQTSMYLCASSSPRTTYSTANEKLFFGSGTQLSVL.

This clonotype was counted at least ten times. The chain combines TRBV28 with TRBJ1-6, with TRBD1 as a possible D gene (5 bases). Deletions cut 3 bases from V and 9 bases from J, with 18 bases between. The germline CDR1 and CDR2 sequences are MDHEN and SYDVKM. The CDR3 runs to 16 residues. The CDR3 DNA sequence: TGTGCCAGCAGTTTCGGTTTGGACAAGGGTCTTTCACCCCTCCACTTT. Amino acids: CASSFGLDKGLSPLHF.

This clonotype has ten or more counts. The rearrangement joins TRBV7-3 to TRBJ1-2, with 10 bases matching TRBD1. The trim removed 4 bases at V and 7 bases at J, leaving 3 bases unmatched. In germline, CDR1 is SGHTA, CDR2 FQGTGA. The CDR3 extends over 13 amino acids. For the CDR3, the DNA is TGTGCCAGCAGCTCATGGACAGGGGGTGGCTACACCTTC. Amino acids: CASSSWTGGGYTF.

V gene TRBV15 combines with J gene TRBJ1-5; D not certain. V lost 0 bases and J lost 7, with 16 bases in between. The CDR3 contains 16 residues. Germline assignment: CDR1 LNHNV and CDR2 YYDKDF (reference sequence). CDR3 coding DNA: TGTGCCACCAGCAGAGATGCGTCAGGCCTTAGGCAGCCCCAGCATTTT. Protein: CATSRDASGLRQPQHF.

This chain links TRBV20-1 with TRBJ1-6; possible D gene TRBD1, 5 bases. The CDR3 has 17 residues. Germline V CDR1 and CDR2: DFQATT, SNEGSKA (reference sequence). V was shortened by 3 bases and J by 8 bases, with 23 bases between the two germline ends. The CDR3 coding sequence is TGCAGTGCTAGGAAGGTGGGACTCAGGGATTCTTATTCACCCCTCCACTTT. This gives the protein CSARKVGLRDSYSPLHF.